The 10 T cell receptor beta chains below come from one sample, sequenced in a study of shared clonotypes between healthy human individuals. Produced via immunoSEQ multiplex PCR; TCRdb's table is partial and in-frame only. The sample has about 380,000 clones, approximately 96% seen once. Sequencing was performed on memory CD8+ T cells sorted from blood. The subset denotes: CD45RO+ cells pooled with CCR7-negative TemRA cells. The receptors derive from a man under 40 in good health.

This chain connects TRBV28 to TRBJ1-2; D is ambiguous. Trimming took off 3 bases at V and 3 bases at J, with 2 bases between the two ends. This CDR3 has 11 amino acids. Germline CDR1 is MDHEN and CDR2 is SYDVKM. The CDR3 loop reads CASSFDYGYTF. Here the CDR3 DNA reads TGTGCCAGCAGTTTTGACTATGGCTACACCTTC.

Notes on this clone: At the DNA level, this CDR3 is encoded by other sequences in the same sample as well. The V gene is TRBV6-5, the J gene TRBJ2-7; D gene uncertain. The CDR3 length is 11 residues. V shed 2 bases and J shed 4 bases, with 3 bases lying between them. Germline CDR1 is MNHEY and CDR2 is SVGAGI. The CDR3 sequence is CASSYKYEQYF. CDR3 nucleotide sequence: TGTGCCAGCAGTTACAAATACGAGCAGTACTTC.

V is TRBV30 and J is TRBJ2-2; 7 nucleotides align to TRBD2. J lost 0 bases, V lost 1 base, and 17 bases had no gene match. Germline V gene data show CDR1 as GTSNPN and CDR2 as SVGIG (reference sequence). This CDR3 has 20 residues. The CDR3 sequence: CAWSGPTLGLAEPNTGELFF. The CDR3 region has the DNA TGTGCCTGGAGTGGCCCTACACTAGGGCTAGCGGAACCGAACACCGGGGAGCTGTTTTTT. Combining the CDR3 with reference TRBV30 and TRBJ2-2 gives the whole variable domain SQTIHQWPATLVQPVGSPLSLECTVEGTSNPNLYWYRQAAGRGLQLLFYSVGIGQISSEVPQNLSASRPQDRQFILSSKKLLLSDSGFYLCAWSGPTLGLAEPNTGELFFGEGSRLTVL.

Of note for this clone: An end of the junction differs from the germline gene, which may be a read error. The genes are TRBV6-6 and TRBJ1-6; 8 bases line up with TRBD1. Germline V gives CDR1 MNHNY, CDR2 SVGAGI (reference sequence). This CDR3 spans 11 amino acids. CDR3: CASSYPGQVLF. The CDR3 DNA is TGTGCCAGCAGTTATCCGGGACAGGTCCTTTTT.

This clone was counted only a few times. The chain employs TRBV6-1 and TRBJ2-7; possibly TRBD1 for D (5 bases). The V end was cut by 4 bases, the J end by 2 bases, with 15 bases between. From germline, CDR1 is MNHNS and CDR2 SASEGT. The CDR3 loop spans 15 amino acids. The CDR3 spells CASSVLRGPTYEQYF. CDR3 in DNA: TGTGCCAGCAGTGTCCTTAGGGGCCCCACCTACGAGCAGTACTTC.

CDR3 sequence reads: CASSENGELFF. Here the CDR3 DNA reads TGTGCCAGCAGCGAAAACGGGGAGCTGTTTTTT. This rearrangement joins TRBV9 to TRBJ2-2; D is unresolved. Germline values: CDR1 SGDLS, CDR2 YYNGEE. The CDR3 covers 11 residues. The V end was cut by 3 bases, the J end by 7 bases, with 4 bases between.

V gene TRBV7-9 combines with J gene TRBJ2-7, with D perhaps matching TRBD1 (6 bases). The CDR3 sequence is 16 residues long. CDR1 and CDR2 (germline): SEHNR, FQNEAQ (reference sequence). V shed 1 base and J shed 2 bases, with 15 bases lying between them. The CDR3 sequence: CASSLDRGWGPYEQYF. The CDR3 nucleotides are TGTGCCAGCAGCTTAGATAGGGGGTGGGGCCCCTACGAGCAGTACTTC.

The chain recombines TRBV10-3 with TRBJ2-2; weak D call: TRBD1 (6 bases). From germline, CDR1 is ENHRY and CDR2 SYGVKD. The CDR3 is 13 amino acids. Trimming shortened V by 5 bases and J by 6 bases, and 10 bases separated the two germline ends. The CDR3 nucleotides are TGTGCCATCAGTACAGGGATCCCCGGGGAGCTGTTTTTT. Encoded protein: CAISTGIPGELFF.

The chain joins TRBV5-1 to TRBJ2-3; D may match TRBD1 or TRBD2 (6 bases each). V lost 5 bases to trimming and J lost 2 bases, with 12 bases between them. This CDR3 is built from 14 residues. Germline loops: CDR1 SGHRS, CDR2 YFSETQ. The CDR3 reads CASREGGLTDTQYF. As DNA, the CDR3 is TGCGCCAGCAGAGAGGGGGGCCTCACAGATACGCAGTATTTT.

V usage is TRBV28 and J usage is TRBJ1-4, with 10 bases identical to TRBD1. Germline CDR1 is MDHEN and CDR2 is SYDVKM. The CDR3 loop spans 12 amino acids. The ends lost 10 bases at V and 8 bases at J; junction bases unmatched: 4. The CDR3 coding sequence is TGTGCCATCGGGACAGGGGCAGAAAAACTGTTTTTT. Translated, it gives CAIGTGAEKLFF. The whole variable domain, remainder taken from reference TRBV28 and TRBJ1-4, is DVKVTQSSRYLVKRTGEKVFLECVQDMDHENMFWYRQDPGLGLRLIYFSYDVKMKEKGDIPEGYSVSREKKERFSLILESASTNQTSMYLCAIGTGAEKLFFGSGTQLSVL.